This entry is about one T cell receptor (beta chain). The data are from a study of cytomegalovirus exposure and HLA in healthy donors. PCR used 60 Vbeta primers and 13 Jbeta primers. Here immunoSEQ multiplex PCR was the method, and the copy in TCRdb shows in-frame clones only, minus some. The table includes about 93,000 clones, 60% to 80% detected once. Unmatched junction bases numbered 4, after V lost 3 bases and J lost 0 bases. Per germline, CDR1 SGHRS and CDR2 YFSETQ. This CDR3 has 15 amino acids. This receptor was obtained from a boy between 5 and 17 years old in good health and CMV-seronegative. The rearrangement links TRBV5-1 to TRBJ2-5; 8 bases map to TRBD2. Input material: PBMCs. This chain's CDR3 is CASSSGGGDQETQYF. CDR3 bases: TGCGCCAGCAGCTCGGGGGGGGGTGACCAAGAGACCCAGTACTTC. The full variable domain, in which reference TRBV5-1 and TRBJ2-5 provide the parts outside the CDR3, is KAGVTQTPRYLIKTRGQQVTLSCSPISGHRSVSWYQQTPGQGLQFLFEYFSETQRNKGNFPGRFSGRQFSNSRSEMNVSTLELGDSALYLCASSSGGGDQETQYFGPGTRLLVL.